This T cell receptor (beta chain) was recovered during a study of high-grade serous ovarian cancer treatment subgroups. For the study at large: Mean per sample: approximately 13,000 reads, several thousand unique TCR beta rearrangements.

Germline V lookup: CDR1 MDHEN, CDR2 SYDVKM. The CDR3 loop spans 15 amino acids. Trimming left V 3 bases short and J 2 bases short, with 8 bases between. Tumor samples were taken before definitive surgery or chemotherapy. A word on this clone: Its specificity is unknown.

Assay used: immunoSEQ multiplex PCR; TCRdb lists only in-frame clones, some missing. The data hold roughly 2,800 clones, with approximately 68% observed a single time. Study-wide findings and caveats: TCR relatedness rose with neoantigen level and trended with mutation load.

The receptor comes from a human donor with high-grade serous ovarian cancer. The material sequenced was tumor tissue. This rearrangement joins TRBV28 to TRBJ2-6; D tentatively reads TRBD1 or TRBD2 (5 bases each). The chain's CDR3 is CASSFGGAGANVLTF. The DNA for the CDR3 is TGTGCCAGCAGTTTTGGGGGAGCTGGGGCCAACGTCCTGACTTTC.